Each of the 10 T cell receptor beta chains below was sequenced from the same sample in a study of blood T cell repertoires in COVID-19. Clones were read by immunoSEQ multiplex PCR, and TCRdb kept only the in-frame ones, dropping some. The sample yields around 95,000 clones, over 80% seen once. The sample consisted of peripheral blood. The receptors were gathered from a man aged 50-60 years with active or convalescent COVID-19.

The rearrangement joins TRBV29-1 to TRBJ2-3; tentatively, D is TRBD2 (5 bases). Trimming cost V 3 bases and J 13 bases, with 17 bases left between them. Germline values: CDR1 SQVTM, CDR2 ANQGSEA. The CDR3 extends over 12 amino acids. CDR3 bases: TGCAGCGTTGATGTAACGGGGTATGTGGAGTATTTT. Protein sequence: CSVDVTGYVEYF.

This rearrangement joins TRBV2 to TRBJ2-3, with D possibly matching TRBD1 (5 bases). With 5 bases removed from V and 6 bases from J, the gap between germline ends came to 12 bases. CDR3 length equals 13 residues. Germline CDR1 and CDR2: SNHLY and FYNNEI. This chain's CDR3 is CASSLAGRDTQYF. CDR3 nucleotide sequence: TGTGCCAGCAGTCTGGCAGGGCGGGATACGCAGTATTTT.

The rearrangement uses TRBV5-1 and TRBJ2-7, with 9 bases identical to TRBD2. Germline V gene sequence: CDR1 SGHRS, CDR2 YFSETQ. The CDR3 is 13 residues long. Germline trimming cut 2 bases from V and 6 bases from J; bases unmatched to any gene: 3. The CDR3 reads CASSFASGAEQYF. The CDR3 DNA reads TGCGCCAGCAGCTTCGCTAGCGGGGCCGAGCAGTACTTC.

The rearrangement uses TRBV21-1 and TRBJ2-7; the table calls TRBD2, which could not be checked here. TRBV21-1 is classified as a pseudogene. The CDR3 covers 12 residues. The CDR3 reads CASREGSYEQYF. DNA of the CDR3: TGTGCCAGCAGAGAGGGTTCCTACGAGCAGTACTTC.

This chain connects TRBV4-1 to TRBJ1-6, with TRBD1 identical over 7 bases. The CDR3 contains 17 residues. The V gene's germline CDR1 is MGHRA and CDR2 YSYEKL. The trim removed 0 bases at V and 15 bases at J, leaving 17 bases unmatched. CDR3 loop: CASSQEKTGTAVFGLHF. In DNA, the CDR3 is TGCGCCAGCAGCCAAGAAAAGACGGGGACAGCCGTCTTCGGCCTCCACTTT.

The chain recombines TRBV5-1 with TRBJ2-7, with D hard to call. Germline CDR1 is SGHRS and CDR2 is YFSETQ. Trimming took 4 bases from V and 3 from J, leaving 11 bases between them. The length of the CDR3 is 13 residues. The CDR3 DNA reads TGCGCCAGCAGCGGGCTATTAGACTACGAGCAGTACTTC. It translates to CASSGLLDYEQYF.

The rearrangement uses TRBV5-6 and TRBJ2-7, with D possibly matching TRBD2 (5 bases). Trimming took 4 bases from V and 2 from J, leaving 10 bases between them. The CDR3 is 13 residues long. Per germline, CDR1 SGHDT and CDR2 YYEEEE. DNA for the CDR3: TGTGCCAGCAGCCGAGGGAGTCCCTACGAGCAGTACTTC. Its protein product is CASSRGSPYEQYF.

The rearrangement uses TRBV15 and TRBJ1-1; D is ambiguous. Looked up from germline, CDR1 is LNHNV and CDR2 is YYDKDF (reference sequence). This CDR3 has 13 amino acids. V was clipped by 1 base and J by 2 bases, with 5 bases between them. CDR3 DNA: TGTGCCACCAGCAGAGTTAGTAACACTGAAGCTTTCTTT. This codes for CATSRVSNTEAFF.

The V gene is TRBV19, the J gene TRBJ1-5; 8 bases are shared with TRBD1. The V segment lost 7 bases and the J segment 4 bases; nucleotides outside the gene matches: 12. Germline V gene lookup returns CDR1 LNHDA and CDR2 SQIVND (reference sequence). CDR3 length equals 16 residues. The CDR3 bases are TGTGCCAGTACCCCCCGAACCCAGGGGGCAAATCAGCCCCAGCATTTT. Its translation: CASTPRTQGANQPQHF.

The gene calls are TRBV6-5 and TRBJ1-1; D not resolved. V was cut by 6 bases and J by 4 bases, with 15 bases left in between. The germline V gene encodes CDR1 MNHEY and CDR2 SVGAGI. The CDR3 is made up of 14 amino acids. CDR3 in DNA: TGTGCCAGCAGCTCCGGAGTAATGGGCACTGAAGCTTTCTTT. Encoded protein: CASSSGVMGTEAFF.